In this sample, the clone carrying this TCR beta chain turned up a few times. Its specificity is unknown. Time point described: week 11, during vaccination. Every vaccination contained 300 ug of the mutant IDH1 20-mer peptide and was paired with topical imiquimod. CDR3 size: 13 residues. Germline CDR1 reads MGHDK; CDR2 reads SYGVNS. Trimming took 6 bases from V and 5 from J, leaving 10 bases between them. This sample stems from a study of a mutant IDH1 vaccine in newly diagnosed glioma. The wider study: In weeks 1, 3, 5, 7, 11, 15, 19 and 23, patients were immunized, eight times in all. Patients began vaccination 4-6 weeks after radiotherapy alone, or with temozolomide cycles. General study results and limits: Of all patients, around 94% showed vaccine-induced immune responses. Pseudoprogression seemingly bore no relation to changes in top peripheral T cell clonotypes.

Assay used: immunoSEQ multiplex PCR; TCRdb lists only in-frame clones, some missing. The data show some 120,000 clones, with around 80% seen just once and 5.5% held by the top ten. Sequences were derived from PBMCs, sampled from a glioma patient whose treatment included an IDH1 peptide vaccine. V usage is TRBV25-1 and J usage is TRBJ2-2, with D possibly matching TRBD2 (5 bases). The source of this sequence is a man aged 40-49 years with glioma. CDR3 sequence reads: CASRRAATGELFF. DNA of the CDR3: TGTGCCAGCAGGAGAGCGGCAACCGGGGAGCTGTTTTTT.